This T cell receptor (beta chain) originates from a study of response to subunit inactivated influenza vaccine. TCRdb fed the RT-PCR reads into MiXCR, producing one record per CDR3 protein. Among about 570,000 distinct CDR3 sequences listed, around 11% were seen once. The length of the CDR3 is 14 residues. V dropped 5 bases and J dropped 7; count of bases not matched to a gene: 10. Germline V gives CDR1 DFQATT, CDR2 SNEGSKA (reference sequence). This clonotype occurred many times. These same data were also listed under a study on T cells expressing NK-cell markers. That source notes: Making the TCR beta cDNA relied on 5'RACE template switching with UMIs. Sequencing of TCR beta repertoires drew on sorted CD3+CD56+NKG2C+, CD3+CD56+NKG2C- and CD3+CD56-NKG2C+ T cells. Eight donors were sequenced, of whom seven were HCMV-seropositive, while the remaining one was HCMV-seronegative. Dominant NKG2C+ clonotypes were found to form roughly 1.0-7.5% of CD8+ T cells in six donors. A few of the donors also had these clonotypes leading their CD3+CD56-NKG2C+ fraction.

The sequences come from PBMCs from blood, collected on the day of vaccination. This sequence joins TRBV20-1 and TRBJ2-1; TRBD1 agrees at 8 bases. The TCR sequence derives from a man over 45 who received an inactivated influenza vaccine. Here the CDR3 reads CSAYGRGLGNEQFF. For the CDR3, the DNA is TGCAGTGCTTATGGCAGGGGGCTAGGGAATGAGCAGTTCTTC.